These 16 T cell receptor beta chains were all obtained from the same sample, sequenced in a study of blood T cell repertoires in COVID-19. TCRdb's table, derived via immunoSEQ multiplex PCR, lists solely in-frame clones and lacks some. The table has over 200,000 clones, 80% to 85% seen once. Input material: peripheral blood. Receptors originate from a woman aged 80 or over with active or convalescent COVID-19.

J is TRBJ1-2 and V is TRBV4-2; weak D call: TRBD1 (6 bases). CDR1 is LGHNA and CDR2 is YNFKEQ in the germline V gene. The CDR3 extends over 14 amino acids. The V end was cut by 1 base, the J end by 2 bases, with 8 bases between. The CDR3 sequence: CASSQGDKNYGYTF. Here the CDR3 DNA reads TGTGCCAGCAGCCAAGGGGACAAGAACTATGGCTACACCTTC.

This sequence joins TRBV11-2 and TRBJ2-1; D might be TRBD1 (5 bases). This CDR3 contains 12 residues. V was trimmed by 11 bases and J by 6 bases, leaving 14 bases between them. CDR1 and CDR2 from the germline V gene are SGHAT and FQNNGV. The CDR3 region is CASHLGPNEQFF. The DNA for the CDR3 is TGTGCCTCCCATCTGGGGCCCAATGAGCAGTTCTTC. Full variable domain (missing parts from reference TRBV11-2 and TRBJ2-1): EAGVAQSPRYKIIEKRQSVAFWCNPISGHATLYWYQQILGQGPKLLIQFQNNGVVDDSQLPKDRFSAERLKGVDSTLKIQPAKLEDSAVYLCASHLGPNEQFFGPGTRLTVL.

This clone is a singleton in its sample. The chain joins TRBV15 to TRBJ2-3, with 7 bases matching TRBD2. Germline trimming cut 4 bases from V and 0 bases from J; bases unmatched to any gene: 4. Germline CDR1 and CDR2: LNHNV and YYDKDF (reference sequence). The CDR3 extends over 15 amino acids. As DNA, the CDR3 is TGTGCCACCAGCACCGGGGGGAGAAGCACAGATACGCAGTATTTT. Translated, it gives CATSTGGRSTDTQYF.

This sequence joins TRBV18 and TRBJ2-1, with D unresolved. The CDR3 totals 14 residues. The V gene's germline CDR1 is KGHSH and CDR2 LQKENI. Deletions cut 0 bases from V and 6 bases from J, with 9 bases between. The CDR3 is CASSPPKTFNEQFF. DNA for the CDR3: TGTGCCAGCTCACCACCGAAGACTTTCAATGAGCAGTTCTTC.

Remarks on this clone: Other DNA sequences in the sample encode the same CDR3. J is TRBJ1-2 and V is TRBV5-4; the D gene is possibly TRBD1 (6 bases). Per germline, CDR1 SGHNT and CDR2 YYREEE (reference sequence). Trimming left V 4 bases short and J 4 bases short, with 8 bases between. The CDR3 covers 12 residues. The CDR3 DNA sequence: TGTGCCAGCAGCCTGGACAGCTATGGCTACACCTTC. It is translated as CASSLDSYGYTF. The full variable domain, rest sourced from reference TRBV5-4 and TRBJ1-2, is ETGVTQSPTHLIKTRGQQVTLRCSSQSGHNTVSWYQQALGQGPQFIFQYYREEENGRGNFPPRFSGLQFPNYSSELNVNALELDDSALYLCASSLDSYGYTFGSGTRLTVV.

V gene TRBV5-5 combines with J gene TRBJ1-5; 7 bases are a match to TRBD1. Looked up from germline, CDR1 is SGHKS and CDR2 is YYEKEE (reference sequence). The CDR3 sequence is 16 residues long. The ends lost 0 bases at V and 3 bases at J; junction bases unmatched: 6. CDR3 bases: TGTGCCAGCAGCTTGGGAGGGGGCGAGTACAATCAGCCCCAGCATTTT. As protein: CASSLGGGEYNQPQHF.

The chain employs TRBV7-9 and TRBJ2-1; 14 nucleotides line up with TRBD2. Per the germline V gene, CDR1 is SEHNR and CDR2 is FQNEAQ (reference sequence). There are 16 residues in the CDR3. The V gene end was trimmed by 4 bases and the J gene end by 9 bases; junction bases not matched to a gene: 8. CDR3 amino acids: CASSSWTSGGPVEQFF. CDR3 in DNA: TGTGCCAGCAGCTCGTGGACTAGCGGGGGGCCGGTTGAGCAGTTCTTC.

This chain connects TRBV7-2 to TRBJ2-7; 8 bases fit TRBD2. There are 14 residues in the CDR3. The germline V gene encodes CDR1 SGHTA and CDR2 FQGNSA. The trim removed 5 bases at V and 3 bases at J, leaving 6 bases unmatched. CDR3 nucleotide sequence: TGTGCCAGCAGCCTTAGCGGGGCCCTCTACGAGCAGTACTTC. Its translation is CASSLSGALYEQYF. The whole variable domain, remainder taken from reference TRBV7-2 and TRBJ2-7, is GAGVSQSPSNKVTEKGKDVELRCDPISGHTALYWYRQSLGQGLEFLIYFQGNSAPDKSGLPSDRFSAERTGGSVSTLTIQRTQQEDSAVYLCASSLSGALYEQYFGPGTRLTVT.

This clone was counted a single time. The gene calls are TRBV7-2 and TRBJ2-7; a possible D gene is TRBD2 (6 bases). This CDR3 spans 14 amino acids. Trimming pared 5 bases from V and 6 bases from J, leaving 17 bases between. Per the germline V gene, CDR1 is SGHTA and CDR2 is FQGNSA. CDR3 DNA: TGTGCCAGCAGCCGCGATCGGTTGGAGGGCGAGCAGTACTTC. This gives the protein CASSRDRLEGEQYF.

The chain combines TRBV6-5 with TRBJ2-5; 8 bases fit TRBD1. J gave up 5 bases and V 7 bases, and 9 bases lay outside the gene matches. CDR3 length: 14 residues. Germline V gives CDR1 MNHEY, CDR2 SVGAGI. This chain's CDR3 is CASKRDRNGETQYF. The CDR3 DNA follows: TGTGCCAGCAAACGGGACAGGAACGGGGAGACCCAGTACTTC.

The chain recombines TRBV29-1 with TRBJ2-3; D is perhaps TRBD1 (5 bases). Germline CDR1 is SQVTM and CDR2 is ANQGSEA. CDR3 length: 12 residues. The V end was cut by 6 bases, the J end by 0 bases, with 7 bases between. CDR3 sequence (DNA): TGCAGCGTGGACAAGAGCACAGATACGCAGTATTTT. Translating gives CSVDKSTDTQYF.

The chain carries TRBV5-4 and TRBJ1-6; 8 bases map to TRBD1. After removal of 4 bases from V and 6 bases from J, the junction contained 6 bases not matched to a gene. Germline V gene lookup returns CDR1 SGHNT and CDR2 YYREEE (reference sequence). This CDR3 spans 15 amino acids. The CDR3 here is CASSLDRAANSPLHF. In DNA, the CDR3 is TGTGCCAGCAGCCTGGACAGGGCAGCTAATTCACCCCTCCACTTT. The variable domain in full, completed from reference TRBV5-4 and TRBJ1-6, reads ETGVTQSPTHLIKTRGQQVTLRCSSQSGHNTVSWYQQALGQGPQFIFQYYREEENGRGNFPPRFSGLQFPNYSSELNVNALELDDSALYLCASSLDRAANSPLHFGNGTRLTVT.

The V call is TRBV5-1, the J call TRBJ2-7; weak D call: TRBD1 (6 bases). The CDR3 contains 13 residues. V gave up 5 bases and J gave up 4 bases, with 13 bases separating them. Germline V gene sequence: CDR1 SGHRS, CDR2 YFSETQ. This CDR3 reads CASSNQDSYEQYF. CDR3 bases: TGCGCCAGCAGTAACCAGGACAGTTACGAGCAGTACTTC.

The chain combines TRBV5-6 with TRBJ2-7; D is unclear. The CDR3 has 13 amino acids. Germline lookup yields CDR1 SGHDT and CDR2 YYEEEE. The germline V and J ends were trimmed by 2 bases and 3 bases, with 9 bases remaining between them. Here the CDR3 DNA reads TGTGCCAGCAGCTTAAGTGGAGTCTACGAGCAGTACTTC. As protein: CASSLSGVYEQYF.

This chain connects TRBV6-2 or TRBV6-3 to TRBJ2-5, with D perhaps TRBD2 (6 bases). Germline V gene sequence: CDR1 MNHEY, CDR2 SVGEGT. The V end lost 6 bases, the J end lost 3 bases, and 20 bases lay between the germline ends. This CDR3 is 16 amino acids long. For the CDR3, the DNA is TGTGCCAGCAGCCCCGGAGGGGCTAGCAGAAAAGAGACCCAGTACTTC. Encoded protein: CASSPGGASRKETQYF.

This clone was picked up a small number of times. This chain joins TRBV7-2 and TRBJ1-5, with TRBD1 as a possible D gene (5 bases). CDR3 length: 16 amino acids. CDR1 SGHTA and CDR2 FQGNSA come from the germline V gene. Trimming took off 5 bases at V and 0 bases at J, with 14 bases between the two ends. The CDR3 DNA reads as TGTGCCAGCAGCCTACAGGACAATTATAGCAATCAGCCCCAGCATTTT. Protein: CASSLQDNYSNQPQHF.